This T cell receptor (beta chain) stems from a study of blood T cell repertoires in COVID-19. Overall study: Specimens from acute and convalescent COVID-19 originated in the United States, Italy and Spain. PBMCs, B-cell-depleted T cells, or T cells provided the cDNA or gDNA that made up the material.

Original methodology: Amplification with reference gene primers provided the estimates of nucleated cell counts. Clones were read by immunoSEQ multiplex PCR, and TCRdb kept only the in-frame ones, dropping some. Clonal size and the V and J genes are those of that table, whereas D and trimming came from the DNA. The repertoire holds roughly 410,000 clones, with approximately 91% as singletons. Enrolled during active infection, Seattle patients were then followed longitudinally. V lost 7 bases and J lost 2; bases outside the gene matches: 5. The germline gives CDR1 SGDLS, CDR2 YYNGEE. The CDR3 runs to 15 residues.

This TCR was sampled from a woman in her 40s with COVID-19, enrolled during active disease. What was sequenced was peripheral blood. The V gene is TRBV9, the J gene TRBJ2-1, with TRBD1 matching 11 bases. CDR3 residues: CASAKGQGAYNEQFF. The CDR3 region has the DNA TGTGCCAGCGCTAAGGGACAGGGGGCCTACAATGAGCAGTTCTTC.